One T cell receptor beta chain is described in this entry. Its antigen is still unknown. This entry belongs to a study of cytomegalovirus exposure and HLA in healthy donors. Study-wide context: The same platform was used for the 110 or so validation repertoires and the 650 to 800 first-cohort repertoires, a later analysis reported. Whole-study results and caveats: Cytomegalovirus-associated TCR beta chains were listed, numbering 150 to 200. Rarity held for most TCR sequences, but there were some public TCRs that occurred in many donors.

Germline CDR1 SGHTA, CDR2 FQGNSA. V shed 2 bases and J shed 3 bases, with 15 bases lying between them. The CDR3 consists of 16 residues. Using immunoSEQ multiplex PCR, the repertoire was profiled, and TCRdb retains in-frame clones only, with some absent. This repertoire shows some 74,000 clones, roughly 93% found once; its top ten account for approximately 4%. This chain connects TRBV7-2 to TRBJ2-3; tentatively, D is TRBD1 (5 bases). This sequence was found in a woman aged 25 to 39 in good health and CMV-seronegative. The sequencing sample was made of PBMCs. CDR3 region: CASSLRPPGSTDTQYF. CDR3 nucleotide sequence: TGTGCCAGCAGCTTAAGGCCGCCAGGGTCAACAGATACGCAGTATTTT.